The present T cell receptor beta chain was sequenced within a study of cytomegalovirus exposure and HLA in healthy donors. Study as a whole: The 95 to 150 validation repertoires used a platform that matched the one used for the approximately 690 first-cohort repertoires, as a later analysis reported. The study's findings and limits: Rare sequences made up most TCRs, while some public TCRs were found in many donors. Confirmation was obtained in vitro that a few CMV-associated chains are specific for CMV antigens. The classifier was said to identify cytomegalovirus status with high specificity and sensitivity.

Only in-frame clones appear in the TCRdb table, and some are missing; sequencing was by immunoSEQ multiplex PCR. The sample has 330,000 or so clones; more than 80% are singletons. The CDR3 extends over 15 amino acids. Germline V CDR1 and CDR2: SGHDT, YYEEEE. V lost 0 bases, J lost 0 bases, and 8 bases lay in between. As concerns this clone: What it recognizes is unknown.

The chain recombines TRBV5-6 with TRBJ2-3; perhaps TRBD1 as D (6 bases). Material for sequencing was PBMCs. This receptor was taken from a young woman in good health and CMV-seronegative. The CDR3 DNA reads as TGTGCCAGCAGCTTGGTACAGGGAAGCACAGATACGCAGTATTTT. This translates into CASSLVQGSTDTQYF.